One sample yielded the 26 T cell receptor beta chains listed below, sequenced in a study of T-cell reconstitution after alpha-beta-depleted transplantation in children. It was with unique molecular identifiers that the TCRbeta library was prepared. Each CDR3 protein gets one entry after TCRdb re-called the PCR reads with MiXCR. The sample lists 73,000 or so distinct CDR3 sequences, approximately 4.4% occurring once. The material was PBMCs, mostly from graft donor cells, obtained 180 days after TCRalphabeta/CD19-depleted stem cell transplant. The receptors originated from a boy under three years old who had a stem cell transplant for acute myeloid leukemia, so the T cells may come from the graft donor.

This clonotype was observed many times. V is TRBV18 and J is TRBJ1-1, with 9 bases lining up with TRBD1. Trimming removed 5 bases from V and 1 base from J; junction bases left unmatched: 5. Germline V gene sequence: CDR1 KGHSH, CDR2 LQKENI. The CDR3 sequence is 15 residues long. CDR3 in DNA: TGTGCCAGCTCATCGCGGGACAGGGCGAACACTGAAGCTTTCTTT. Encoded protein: CASSSRDRANTEAFF.

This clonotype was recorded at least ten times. The CDR3 region is CASSIGVTGQETQYF. For the CDR3, the DNA is TGTGCCAGTAGTATAGGGGTCACGGGTCAAGAGACCCAGTACTTC. The gene calls are TRBV19 and TRBJ2-5; D not resolved. Germline V CDR1 and CDR2: LNHDA, SQIVND (reference sequence). The ends were cut back, 1 base at V and 2 bases at J, with 11 bases in the middle. The CDR3 is 15 amino acids.

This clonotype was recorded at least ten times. CDR3 amino acids: CASSRDPQGNYGYTF. CDR3 bases: TGTGCCAGCAGTCGAGACCCACAGGGAAACTATGGCTACACCTTC. The chain recombines TRBV6-5 with TRBJ1-2; D might be TRBD1 (6 bases). Germline CDR1 reads MNHEY; CDR2 reads SVGAGI. This CDR3 region has 15 residues. V gave up 5 bases and J gave up 2 bases, with 15 bases separating them.

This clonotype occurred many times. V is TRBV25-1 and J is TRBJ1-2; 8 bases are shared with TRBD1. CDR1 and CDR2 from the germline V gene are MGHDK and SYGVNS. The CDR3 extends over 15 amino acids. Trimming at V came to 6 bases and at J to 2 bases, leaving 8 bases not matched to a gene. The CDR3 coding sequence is TGTGCCAGCAGGGGAACGGACAGGGAAAACTATGGCTACACCTTC. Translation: CASRGTDRENYGYTF.

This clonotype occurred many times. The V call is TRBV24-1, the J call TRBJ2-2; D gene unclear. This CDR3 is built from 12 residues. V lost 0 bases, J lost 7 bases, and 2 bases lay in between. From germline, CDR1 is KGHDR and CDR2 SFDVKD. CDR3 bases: TGTGCCACCAGTGATTTGGGCGGGGAGCTGTTTTTT. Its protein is CATSDLGGELFF.

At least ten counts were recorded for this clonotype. This CDR3 is CASSLLRDRGLEYTQYF. The DNA of the CDR3 is TGTGCCAGCAGCTTGCTCCGGGACAGGGGGCTTGAGTATACGCAGTATTTT. The chain couples TRBV7-8 to TRBJ2-3; TRBD1 aligns across 12 bases. V shed 3 bases and J 7 bases; nucleotides not matched to a gene: 11. Germline lookup yields CDR1 SGHVS and CDR2 FQNEAQ. This CDR3 has 17 amino acids.

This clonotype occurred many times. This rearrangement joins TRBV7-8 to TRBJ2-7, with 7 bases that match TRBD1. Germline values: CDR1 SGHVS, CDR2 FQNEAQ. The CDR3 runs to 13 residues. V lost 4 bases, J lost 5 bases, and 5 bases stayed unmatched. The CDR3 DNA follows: TGTGCCAGCAGCTCTAGAGGGGGCCACGAGCAGTACGTC. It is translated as CASSSRGGHEQYV.

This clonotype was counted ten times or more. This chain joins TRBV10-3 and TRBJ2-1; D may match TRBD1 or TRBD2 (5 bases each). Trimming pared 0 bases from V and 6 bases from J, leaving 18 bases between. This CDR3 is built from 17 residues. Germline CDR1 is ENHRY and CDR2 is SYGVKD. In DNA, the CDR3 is TGTGCCATCAGTGAGTCGGGACCCCGGTTTCCATGCAATGAGCAGTTCTTC. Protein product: CAISESGPRFPCNEQFF.

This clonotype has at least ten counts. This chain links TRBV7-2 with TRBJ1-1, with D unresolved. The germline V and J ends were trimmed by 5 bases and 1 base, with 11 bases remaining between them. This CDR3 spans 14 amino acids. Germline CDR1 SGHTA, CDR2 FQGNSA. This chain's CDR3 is CASSKGPRNTEAFF. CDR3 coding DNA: TGTGCCAGCAGCAAAGGGCCTAGGAACACTGAAGCTTTCTTT.

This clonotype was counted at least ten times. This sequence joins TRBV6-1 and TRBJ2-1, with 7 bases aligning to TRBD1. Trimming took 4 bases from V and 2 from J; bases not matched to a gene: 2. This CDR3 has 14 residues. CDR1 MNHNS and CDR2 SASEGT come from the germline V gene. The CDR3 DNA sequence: TGTGCCAGCAGTGGACAGGGCGCCTACAATGAGCAGTTCTTC. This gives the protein CASSGQGAYNEQFF.

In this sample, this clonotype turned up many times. CDR3 in DNA: TGTGCCAGCAGTCGCAGGGGGTCCTACGAGCAGTACTTC. Translated, it gives CASSRRGSYEQYF. The chain recombines TRBV12-3 or TRBV12-4 with TRBJ2-7; 7 bases map to TRBD1. The CDR3 has 13 residues. J gave up 1 base and V 5 bases, and 2 bases lay outside the gene matches.

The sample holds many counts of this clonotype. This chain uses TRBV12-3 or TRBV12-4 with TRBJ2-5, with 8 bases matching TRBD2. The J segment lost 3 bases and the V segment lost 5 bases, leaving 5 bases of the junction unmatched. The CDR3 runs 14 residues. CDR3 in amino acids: CASSHRGGKETQYF. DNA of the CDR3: TGTGCCAGCAGTCACCGGGGGGGGAAAGAGACCCAGTACTTC.

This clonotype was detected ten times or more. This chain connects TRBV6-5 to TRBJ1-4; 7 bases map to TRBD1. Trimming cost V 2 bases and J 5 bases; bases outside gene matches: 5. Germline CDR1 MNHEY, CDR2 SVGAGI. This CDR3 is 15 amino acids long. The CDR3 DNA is TGTGCCAGCAGTTACAAACAGGGGATAAATGAAAAACTGTTTTTT. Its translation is CASSYKQGINEKLFF.

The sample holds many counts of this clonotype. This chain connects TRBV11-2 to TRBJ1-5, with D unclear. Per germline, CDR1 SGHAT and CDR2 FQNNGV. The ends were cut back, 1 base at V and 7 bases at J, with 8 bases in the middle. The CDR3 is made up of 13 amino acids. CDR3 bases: TGTGCCAGCAGCTTAGCGGGAGGGCAGCCCCAGCATTTT. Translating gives CASSLAGGQPQHF.

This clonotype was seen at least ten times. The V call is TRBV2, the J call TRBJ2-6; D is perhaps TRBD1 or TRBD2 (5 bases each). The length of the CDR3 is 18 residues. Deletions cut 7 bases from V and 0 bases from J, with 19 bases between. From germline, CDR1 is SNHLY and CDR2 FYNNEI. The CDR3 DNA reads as TGTGCCAGCACGTCTCTGGGACGTGCTTTCTCTGGGGCCAACGTCCTGACTTTC. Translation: CASTSLGRAFSGANVLTF.

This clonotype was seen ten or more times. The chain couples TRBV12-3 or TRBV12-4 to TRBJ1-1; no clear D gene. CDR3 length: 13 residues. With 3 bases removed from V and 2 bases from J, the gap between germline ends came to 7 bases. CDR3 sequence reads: CASSLILNTEAFF. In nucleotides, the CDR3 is TGTGCCAGCAGTTTGATTCTTAACACTGAAGCTTTCTTT.

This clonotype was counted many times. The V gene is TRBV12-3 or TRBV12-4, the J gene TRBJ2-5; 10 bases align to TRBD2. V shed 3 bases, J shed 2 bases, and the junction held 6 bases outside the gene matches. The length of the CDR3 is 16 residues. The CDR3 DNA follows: TGTGCCAGCAGTTTTGGCGCTAGCGGGGGTCAAGAGACCCAGTACTTC. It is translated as CASSFGASGGQETQYF.

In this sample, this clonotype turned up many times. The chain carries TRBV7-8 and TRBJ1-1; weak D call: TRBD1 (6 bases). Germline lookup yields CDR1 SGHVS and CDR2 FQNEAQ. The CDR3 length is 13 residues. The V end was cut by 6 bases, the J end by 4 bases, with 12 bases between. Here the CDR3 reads CASRHTGTTEAFF. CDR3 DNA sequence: TGTGCCAGCAGGCACACAGGGACCACTGAAGCTTTCTTT.

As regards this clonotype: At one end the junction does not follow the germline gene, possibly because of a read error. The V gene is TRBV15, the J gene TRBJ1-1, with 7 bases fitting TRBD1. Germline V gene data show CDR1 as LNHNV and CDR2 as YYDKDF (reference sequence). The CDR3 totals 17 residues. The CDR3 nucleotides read TGTGCCACCAGCAGAAAGAGAGACAGGGTGGTGGGGACTGAAGCTTTCTTC. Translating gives CATSRKRDRVVGTEAFF.

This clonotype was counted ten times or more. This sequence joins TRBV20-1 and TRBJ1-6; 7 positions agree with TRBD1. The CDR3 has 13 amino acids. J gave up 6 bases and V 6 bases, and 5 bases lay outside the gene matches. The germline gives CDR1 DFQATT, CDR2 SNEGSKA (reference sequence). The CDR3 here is CSAPGQPNSPLHF. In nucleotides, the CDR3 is TGCAGTGCCCCGGGACAGCCTAATTCACCCCTCCACTTT.

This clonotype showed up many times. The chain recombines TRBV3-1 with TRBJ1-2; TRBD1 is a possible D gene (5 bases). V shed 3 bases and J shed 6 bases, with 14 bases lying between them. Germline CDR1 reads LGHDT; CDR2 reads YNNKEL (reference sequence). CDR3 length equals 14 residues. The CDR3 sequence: CASSQLWAGNGYTF. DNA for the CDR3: TGTGCCAGCAGCCAGTTATGGGCAGGGAATGGCTACACCTTC.

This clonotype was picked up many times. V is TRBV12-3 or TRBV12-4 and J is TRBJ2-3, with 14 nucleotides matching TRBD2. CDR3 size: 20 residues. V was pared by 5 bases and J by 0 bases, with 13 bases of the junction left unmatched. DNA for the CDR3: TGTGCCAGCAGTCTCCCACGCTCGACTAGCGGGGGGGCTAGCACAGATACGCAGTATTTT. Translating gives CASSLPRSTSGGASTDTQYF.

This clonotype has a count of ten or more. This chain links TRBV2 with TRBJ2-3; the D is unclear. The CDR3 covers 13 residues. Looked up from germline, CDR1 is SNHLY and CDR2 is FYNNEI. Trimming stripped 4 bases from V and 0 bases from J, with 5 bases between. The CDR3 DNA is TGTGCCAGCAGTGGTTCTAGCACAGATACGCAGTATTTT. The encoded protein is CASSGSSTDTQYF.

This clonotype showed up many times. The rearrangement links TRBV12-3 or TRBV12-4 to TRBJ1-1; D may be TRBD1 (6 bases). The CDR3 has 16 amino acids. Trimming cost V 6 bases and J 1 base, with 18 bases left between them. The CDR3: CASSKLTGRPNTEAFF. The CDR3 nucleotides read TGTGCCAGCAGCAAATTGACAGGTCGCCCGAACACTGAAGCTTTCTTT.

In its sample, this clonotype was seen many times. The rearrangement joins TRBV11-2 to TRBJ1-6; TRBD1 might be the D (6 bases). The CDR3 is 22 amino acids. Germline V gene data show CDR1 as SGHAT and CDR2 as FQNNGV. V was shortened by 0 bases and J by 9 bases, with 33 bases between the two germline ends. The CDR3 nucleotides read TGTGCCAGCAGCTTAGATCTAGAGGGGACACCCTCCCGCGTAGCGGCGGGTTCACCCCTCCACTTT. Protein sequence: CASSLDLEGTPSRVAAGSPLHF.

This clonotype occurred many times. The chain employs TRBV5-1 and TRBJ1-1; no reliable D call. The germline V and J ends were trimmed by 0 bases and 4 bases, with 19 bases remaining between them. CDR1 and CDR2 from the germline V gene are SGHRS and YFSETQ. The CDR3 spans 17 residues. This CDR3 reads CASSLVGLAGGATEAFF. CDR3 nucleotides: TGCGCCAGCAGCTTGGTGGGGTTGGCAGGAGGTGCCACTGAAGCTTTCTTT.